This T cell receptor beta chain was captured in a study of blood T cell repertoires in COVID-19. The CDR3 covers 14 residues. The germline CDR1 and CDR2 sequences are SGHAT and FQNNGV. V lost 0 bases and J lost 7, with 9 bases in between. Cohorts were determined from participant-reported clinical history. The recovered donors of Cohort 3 showed two negative PCRs, clearance, or symptom resolution. Authors' data handling: Reference gene primer amplification gave estimated nucleated cell counts. The repertoire was sequenced with immunoSEQ multiplex PCR; TCRdb's copy has only in-frame clones and lacks some. V and J calls and clone size are given by that table; D and trimming were obtained from the DNA. Of 250,000 to 300,000 clones in the sample, around 89% were seen once.

Material for sequencing was PBMCs or T cells enriched from blood (not recorded which). The chain recombines TRBV11-2 with TRBJ2-2; D gene ambiguous. This receptor was taken from a man aged 35-49 years who had recovered from COVID-19. CDR3 DNA sequence: TGTGCCAGCAGCTTAGATCTGGGCGTCGGGGAGCTGTTTTTT. This encodes CASSLDLGVGELFF.